The rows below give T cell receptor beta chains drawn from one sample of a study of T-cell reconstitution after alpha-beta-depleted transplantation in children. TCRdb redid the calling of the PCR reads with MiXCR, one entry per CDR3 protein. The sample lists about a million distinct CDR3 sequences; about 26% were seen once. The sequences come from PBMCs, mostly from graft donor cells, collected 360 days after TCRalphabeta/CD19-depleted stem cell transplant. Receptors originate from a boy under two years old who had a stem cell transplant for SCID, so the T cells may come from the graft donor. Each CDR3 is given with its conserved first and last residue. The D gene is left open where the match is weak. Where a row states a size, it is once, few, many or the class of an expanded clone; other rows omit it.

many,.,TRBV7-4,TRBJ1-1,TGTGCCAGCAGCTTATCCGGGGTCACTGAAGCTTTCTTT,CASSLSGVTEAFF
few,.,TRBV9,TRBJ2-2,TGTGCCAGCAGCGCCCGACAGGCGAACACCGGGGAGCTGTTTTTT,CASSARQANTGELFF
few,.,TRBV14,TRBJ1-1,TGTGCCAGCACCGCGGTTGGTGGGTCCACTGAAGCTTTCTTT,CASTAVGGSTEAFF
few,.,TRBV7-9,TRBJ2-5,TGTGCCAGCAGCTTAGCACGCCGACTAAAAGAGACCCAGTACTTC,CASSLARRLKETQYF
.,.,TRBV2,TRBJ1-1,TGTGCCAGCAGTGAGCGTCTTTCTGAAGCTTTCTTT,CASSERLSEAFF
.,TRBD2,TRBV4-3,TRBJ2-3,TGCGCCAGCAGCCAGGAAGGGCCAGCGGGGGTACAGGCAGATACGCAGTATTTT,CASSQEGPAGVQADTQYF
few,.,TRBV20-1,TRBJ2-1,TGCAGTGCTAGGGGGTCCGGTGGACATGAGCAGTTCTTC,CSARGSGGHEQFF
.,.,TRBV5-1,TRBJ1-1,TGCGCCAGCAGCTTGGACGCACAGAGAGGGAACACTGAAGCTTTCTTT,CASSLDAQRGNTEAFF
.,.,TRBV15,TRBJ2-1,TGTGCCACCAGATTAACTGGACAAACCCACAATGAGCAGTTCTTC,CATRLTGQTHNEQFF
few,TRBD1,TRBV7-9,TRBJ1-5,TGTGCCAGCAGCCCCCGCGGACAGGGAACGAAGCAGCCCCAGCATTTT,CASSPRGQGTKQPQHF
.,.,TRBV15,TRBJ1-1,TGTGCCACCAGCAGACAGGCCCTAAGGAACACTGAAGCTTTCTTT,CATSRQALRNTEAFF
.,.,TRBV3-1,TRBJ1-1,TGTGCCAGCAGCCAAGCCCAGTGGGGGGAGAACACTGAAGCTTTCTTT,CASSQAQWGENTEAFF
.,TRBD1,TRBV27,TRBJ2-2,TGTGCCAGCAGTTTATTCTGGACAGGGGTCTTTAACACCGGGGAGCTGTTTTTT,CASSLFWTGVFNTGELFF
.,.,TRBV7-2,TRBJ2-1,TGTGCCAGCAGCGCATCATGGTCAAGCTCGGAGCAGTTCTTC,CASSASWSSSEQFF
.,TRBD2,TRBV20-1,TRBJ2-7,TGCAGTGCTACGAGCGGGGTTAATAGTAACGAGCAGTACTTC,CSATSGVNSNEQYF
.,.,TRBV12-3/TRBV12-4,TRBJ2-7,TGTGCCAGCATTACGGGAAGCCCCTACGAGCAGTACTTC,CASITGSPYEQYF